This TCR beta chain was sequenced for a study of T cell repertoires in cytomegalovirus infection. Germline loops: CDR1 MNHEY, CDR2 SMNVEV (reference sequence). The germline V and J ends were trimmed by 4 bases and 4 bases, with 22 bases remaining between them. This CDR3 contains 18 residues. Each CDR3 protein gets one entry after TCRdb re-called the reads with MiXCR. The data hold about 770,000 distinct CDR3 sequences, with approximately 32% observed a single time. In the case of this clonotype: Its antigen is still unknown.

Study findings and constraints: The ex vivo response was dominated by HLA-C-restricted CMV-specific TCR beta clonotypes.

The material sequenced was cultured CD8+ T cells from PBMCs, taken from culture after CMV antigen stimulation. The origin of this receptor is a human donor in good health (CMV status not recorded). Some clones in this sample may be carry-over from other donors' samples. The chain carries TRBV27 and TRBJ2-2; D possibly uses TRBD1 or TRBD2 (5 bases each). The CDR3 loop reads CASSSRTGTPGGTGELFF. CDR3 DNA sequence: TGTGCCAGCAGTTCCAGAACCGGGACCCCTGGAGGCACCGGGGAGCTGTTTTTT.